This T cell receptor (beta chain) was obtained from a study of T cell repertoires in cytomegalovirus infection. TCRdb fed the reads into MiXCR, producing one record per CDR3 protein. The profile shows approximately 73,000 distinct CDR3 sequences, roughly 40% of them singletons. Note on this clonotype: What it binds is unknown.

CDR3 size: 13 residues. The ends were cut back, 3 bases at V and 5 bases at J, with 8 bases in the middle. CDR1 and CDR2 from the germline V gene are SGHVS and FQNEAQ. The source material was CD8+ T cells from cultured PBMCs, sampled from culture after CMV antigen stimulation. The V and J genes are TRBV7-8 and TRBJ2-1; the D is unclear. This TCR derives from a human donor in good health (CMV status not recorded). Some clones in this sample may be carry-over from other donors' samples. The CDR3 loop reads CASSLYGDNEQFF. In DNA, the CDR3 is TGTGCCAGCAGCTTGTATGGGGACAATGAGCAGTTCTTC.